This is a list of T cell receptor beta chains from one sample in a study of PD-L1 blockade in urothelial cancer. The repertoire was sequenced with immunoSEQ multiplex PCR; TCRdb's copy has only in-frame clones and lacks some. This sample has around 45,000 clones, with about four fifths found just once. This specimen was PBMCs, taken around atezolizumab (anti-PD-L1) treatment. These receptors all come from a man aged 55 to 69 with urothelial cancer. Both conserved end residues are trimmed from each CDR3. The order of the fields is CDR3 length, J gene, V gene, CDR3 protein.

CDR3 length: 15; J gene: TRBJ2-2; V gene: TRBV15; CDR3 protein: ATSRDNEGASTGELF
CDR3 length: 12; J gene: TRBJ2-2; V gene: TRBV25-1; CDR3 protein: ASSAPRGVGELF
CDR3 length: 12; J gene: TRBJ2-7; V gene: TRBV11-2; CDR3 protein: ASSSLTGGQEQY
CDR3 length: 11; J gene: TRBJ2-3; V gene: TRBV30; CDR3 protein: ASERGYTDTQY
CDR3 length: 13; J gene: TRBJ2-2; V gene: TRBV11-1; CDR3 protein: ASSSLGEGTGELF
CDR3 length: 10; J gene: TRBJ2-1; V gene: TRBV2; CDR3 protein: ASSPTWGGRF
CDR3 length: 12; J gene: TRBJ1-3; V gene: TRBV30; CDR3 protein: AWKNGQGGDTIY
CDR3 length: 14; J gene: TRBJ1-1; V gene: TRBV27; CDR3 protein: ASSFRPGGLNTEAF
CDR3 length: 14; J gene: TRBJ2-7; V gene: TRBV6-6; CDR3 protein: ASSYSYLSMIYEQY
CDR3 length: 12; J gene: TRBJ2-3; V gene: TRBV9; CDR3 protein: ASSASTSPDTQY
CDR3 length: 14; J gene: TRBJ2-3; V gene: TRBV27; CDR3 protein: ASSRATSGSTDTQY
CDR3 length: 13; J gene: TRBJ1-5; V gene: TRBV28; CDR3 protein: ASSSNGGGNQPQH
CDR3 length: 11; J gene: TRBJ1-2; V gene: TRBV5-1; CDR3 protein: ASSLTGDYGYT
CDR3 length: 12; J gene: TRBJ1-5; V gene: TRBV7-2; CDR3 protein: ASSLEGLNQPQH
CDR3 length: 11; J gene: TRBJ2-5; V gene: TRBV27; CDR3 protein: ASSSSYLETQY
CDR3 length: 12; J gene: TRBJ2-2; V gene: TRBV13; CDR3 protein: ASSATGGSGELF